These T cell receptor beta chains were read from a single sample in a study of blood T cell repertoires in COVID-19. TCRdb's copy holds only in-frame clones and misses some; the assay was immunoSEQ multiplex PCR. The sample yields 130,000 or so clones, about 81% seen once. The specimen sequenced was PBMCs or T cells enriched from blood (not recorded which). Receptors originate from a man aged 35-49 years with acute COVID-19. CDR3s include the opening cysteine and the closing phenylalanine or tryptophan. Each record gives: clone size, J gene, D gene, V gene, CDR3 DNA, CDR3 protein. A D gene is named only where the DNA matches it firmly. For some rows the clone size is stated as once, few or many, or as a class when expanded; others skip it.

NA,TRBJ2-3,TRBD2,TRBV27,TGTGCCAGCAGTTATAGCGGGGGGGCCCCAGATACGCAGTATTTT,CASSYSGGAPDTQYF
NA,TRBJ1-3,NA,TRBV6-5,TGTGCCAGCACCGACATGGGAGTCTCTGGAAACACCATATATTTT,CASTDMGVSGNTIYF
NA,TRBJ1-6,NA,TRBV5-6,TGTGCCAGCAGCTTCCGGACAGCCTATAATTCACCCCTCCACTTT,CASSFRTAYNSPLHF
NA,TRBJ2-1,TRBD2,TRBV7-2,TGTGCCAGCAGCTTAAGCGGGACGTACAATGAGCAGTTCTTC,CASSLSGTYNEQFF
NA,TRBJ2-1,NA,TRBV6-5,TGTGCCAGCAGTCCGAGTCCTAATGAGCAGTTCTTC,CASSPSPNEQFF
once,TRBJ1-2,NA,TRBV4-1,TGCGCCAGCAGCCAAGTGATCCTTAAGGAGGCCCGTGGAGGCTATGGCTACACCTTC,CASSQVILKEARGGYGYTF
NA,TRBJ2-7,TRBD2,TRBV27,TGTGCCAGCAGTTTATCGAAAACCGGGACTAGCGGGAGTCACTACGAGCAGTACTTC,CASSLSKTGTSGSHYEQYF
NA,TRBJ1-2,NA,TRBV27,TGTGCCAGCAGTTTAATTGGGGTCGGGGGTAACTATGGCTACACCTTC,CASSLIGVGGNYGYTF
NA,TRBJ2-1,TRBD2,TRBV3-1/TRBV3-2,TGTGCCAGCAGCCAAGATAAACTAGCGGGGGGCAACCATTACAATGAGCAGTTCTTC,CASSQDKLAGGNHYNEQFF
once,TRBJ2-7,NA,TRBV6-5,TGTGCCAGCAGTTTATATTTGAGCTCCTACGAGCAGTACTTC,CASSLYLSSYEQYF
NA,TRBJ1-6,NA,TRBV7-6,TGTGCCAGTCCAACCGGGGGGCACTTTTCACCCCTCCACTTT,CASPTGGHFSPLHF
NA,TRBJ1-4,NA,TRBV27,TGTGCCAGCAGGACGCTAGCAACTAATGAAAAACTGTTTTTT,CASRTLATNEKLFF
NA,TRBJ2-1,TRBD2,TRBV9,TGTGCCAGCAGCGTAAGTCTGGCGGGGGGTAACAATGAGCAGTTCTTC,CASSVSLAGGNNEQFF
few,TRBJ2-2,NA,TRBV7-2,TGTGCCAGCAGAAAGACTCTAGGGGCCGGGGAGCTGTTTTTT,CASRKTLGAGELFF
NA,TRBJ2-7,NA,TRBV7-3,TGTGCCAGCAGCCCCGTACCTAGCGCCCCCGGCGAGCAGTACTTC,CASSPVPSAPGEQYF
NA,TRBJ1-1,NA,TRBV5-1,TGCGCCAGCAGCTCACAGGGAGGGGTTCAGAACACTGAAGCTTTCTTT,CASSSQGGVQNTEAFF
NA,TRBJ2-1,NA,TRBV21-1,TGTGCCAGCAGCCCGCCGAGGGGGTCTAGCGGGAGGCATGAGCAGTTCTTC,CASSPPRGSSGRHEQFF
once,TRBJ2-7,TRBD2,TRBV2,TGTGCCAGCCAAGGACTAGCGGGGGTTCAGCAGTACTTC,CASQGLAGVQQYF
NA,TRBJ1-5,TRBD1,TRBV19,TGTGCCAGTAGTATAGATAGGGGTACAGGGGCCGTTAGCAATCAGCCCCAGCATTTT,CASSIDRGTGAVSNQPQHF
NA,TRBJ2-7,NA,TRBV3-1/TRBV3-2,TGTGCCAGCAGCCAAGGTAGGGGGGGGACATACTACGAGCAGTACTTC,CASSQGRGGTYYEQYF
NA,TRBJ2-1,TRBD2,TRBV7-6,TGTGCCAGCAGCTTTTGGGGCGGGGGTAGTTGGAATGAGCAGTTCTTC,CASSFWGGGSWNEQFF
NA,TRBJ1-1,TRBD1,TRBV15,TGTGCCACCAGCAGAGGAGGACAGGAGGGAACTGAAGCTTTCTTT,CATSRGGQEGTEAFF
NA,TRBJ2-7,NA,TRBV6-5,TGTGCCAGCAGTTCCCTATACGAGCAGTACTTC,CASSSLYEQYF
few,TRBJ2-2,TRBD1,TRBV6-6,TGTGCCAGCAGATCCCAGGGGGTAACCGGGGAGCTGTTTTTT,CASRSQGVTGELFF
NA,TRBJ1-2,NA,TRBV10-3,TGTGCCATCAAAAATAGGGAGGAGGATGGCTACACCTTC,CAIKNREEDGYTF
NA,TRBJ1-6,TRBD1,TRBV3-1/TRBV3-2,TGTGCCAGCAGCCAAGCAGGGGGCACGGATTCACCCCTCCACTTT,CASSQAGGTDSPLHF
NA,TRBJ2-7,NA,TRBV13,TGTGCCAGCAGCAGGGGATCCTACGAGCAGTACTTC,CASSRGSYEQYF
NA,TRBJ2-7,TRBD2,TRBV20-1,TGCAGTGCTAGTGACCTAGCGGGAGTCTCCTACGAGCAGTACTTC,CSASDLAGVSYEQYF
NA,TRBJ1-1,NA,TRBV5-1,TGCGCCAGCAGCTCTACGGGGATGAACACTGAAGCTTTCTTT,CASSSTGMNTEAFF
few,TRBJ1-5,NA,TRBV7-9,TGTGCCAGCAGCTCGGCGGTGTGGGGCAATCAGCCCCAGCATTTT,CASSSAVWGNQPQHF
few,TRBJ2-1,TRBD1,TRBV5-1,TGCGCCAGCAGCTCGACAGGGTACGGGGAGCAGTTCTTC,CASSSTGYGEQFF
NA,TRBJ1-2,TRBD1,TRBV9,TGTGCCAGCAGCGTTCCCCCCCCGGGGACAGGGCGGGAAATTCTTGGCTACACCTTC,CASSVPPPGTGREILGYTF